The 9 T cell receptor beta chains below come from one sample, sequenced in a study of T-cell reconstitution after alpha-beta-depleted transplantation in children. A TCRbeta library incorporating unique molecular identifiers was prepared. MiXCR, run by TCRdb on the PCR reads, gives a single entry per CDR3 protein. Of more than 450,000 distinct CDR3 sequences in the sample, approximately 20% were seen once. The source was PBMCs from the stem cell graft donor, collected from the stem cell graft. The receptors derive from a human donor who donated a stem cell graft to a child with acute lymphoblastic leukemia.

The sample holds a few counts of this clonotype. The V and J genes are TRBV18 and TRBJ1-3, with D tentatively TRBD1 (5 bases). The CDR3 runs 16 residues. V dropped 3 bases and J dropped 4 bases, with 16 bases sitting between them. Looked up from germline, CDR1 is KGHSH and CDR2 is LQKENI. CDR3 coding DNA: TGTGCCAGCTCACCGTCGGGAGGGGATTCGGGAAACACCATATATTTT. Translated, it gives CASSPSGGDSGNTIYF.

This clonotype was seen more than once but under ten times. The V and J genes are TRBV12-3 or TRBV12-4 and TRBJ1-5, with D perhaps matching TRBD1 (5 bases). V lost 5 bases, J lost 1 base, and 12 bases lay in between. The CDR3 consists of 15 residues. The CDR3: CASSIRVRSNQPQHF. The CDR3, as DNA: TGTGCCAGCAGTATCAGGGTAAGAAGCAATCAGCCCCAGCATTTT.

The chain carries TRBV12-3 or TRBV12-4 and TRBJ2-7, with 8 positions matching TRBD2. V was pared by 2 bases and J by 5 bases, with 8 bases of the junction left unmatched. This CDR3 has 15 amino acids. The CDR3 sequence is CASSLRLARSNEQYF. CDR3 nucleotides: TGTGCCAGCAGTTTAAGACTAGCGAGATCCAACGAGCAGTACTTC.

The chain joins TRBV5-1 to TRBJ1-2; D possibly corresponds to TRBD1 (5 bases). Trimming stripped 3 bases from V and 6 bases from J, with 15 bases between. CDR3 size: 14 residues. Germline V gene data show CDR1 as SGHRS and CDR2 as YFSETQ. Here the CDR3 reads CASSSFTGLHGYTF. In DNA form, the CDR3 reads TGCGCCAGCAGCTCTTTTACGGGGCTGCATGGCTACACCTTC.

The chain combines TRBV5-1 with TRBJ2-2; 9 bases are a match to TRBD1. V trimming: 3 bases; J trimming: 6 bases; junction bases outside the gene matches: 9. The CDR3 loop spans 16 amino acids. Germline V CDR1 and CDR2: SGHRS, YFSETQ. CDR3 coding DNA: TGCGCCAGCAGCTCCACAGGGGGCGCGGTTGCCGGGGAGCTGTTTTTT. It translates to CASSSTGGAVAGELFF.

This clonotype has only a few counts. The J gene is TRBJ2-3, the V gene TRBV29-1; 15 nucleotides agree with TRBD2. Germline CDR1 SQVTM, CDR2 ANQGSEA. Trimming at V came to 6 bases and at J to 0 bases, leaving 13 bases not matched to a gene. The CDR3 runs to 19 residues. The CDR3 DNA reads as TGCAGCGTCCCCCCGGGACTAGCGGGAGGATACTCTAGCACAGATACGCAGTATTTT. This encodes CSVPPGLAGGYSSTDTQYF.

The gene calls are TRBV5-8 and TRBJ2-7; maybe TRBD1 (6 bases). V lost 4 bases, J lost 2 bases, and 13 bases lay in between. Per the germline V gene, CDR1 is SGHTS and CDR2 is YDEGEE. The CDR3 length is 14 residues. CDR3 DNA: TGTGCCAGCAGCGACAGGACTCCCCCCTACGAGCAGTACTTC. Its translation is CASSDRTPPYEQYF.

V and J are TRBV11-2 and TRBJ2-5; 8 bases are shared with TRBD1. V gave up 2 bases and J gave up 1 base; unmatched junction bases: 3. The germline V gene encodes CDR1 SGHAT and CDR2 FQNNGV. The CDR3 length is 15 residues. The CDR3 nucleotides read TGTGCCAGCAGCTTATGGACAGGGATCCAAGAGACCCAGTACTTC. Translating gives CASSLWTGIQETQYF. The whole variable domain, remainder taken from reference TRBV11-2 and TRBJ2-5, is EAGVAQSPRYKIIEKRQSVAFWCNPISGHATLYWYQQILGQGPKLLIQFQNNGVVDDSQLPKDRFSAERLKGVDSTLKIQPAKLEDSAVYLCASSLWTGIQETQYFGPGTRLLVL.

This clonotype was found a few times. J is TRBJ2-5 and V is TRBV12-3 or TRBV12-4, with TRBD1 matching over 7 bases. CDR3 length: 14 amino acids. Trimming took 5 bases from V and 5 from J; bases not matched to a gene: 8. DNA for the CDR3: TGTGCCAGCAGTCCTGACAGGGCAGGGGAGACCCAGTACTTC. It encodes CASSPDRAGETQYF.